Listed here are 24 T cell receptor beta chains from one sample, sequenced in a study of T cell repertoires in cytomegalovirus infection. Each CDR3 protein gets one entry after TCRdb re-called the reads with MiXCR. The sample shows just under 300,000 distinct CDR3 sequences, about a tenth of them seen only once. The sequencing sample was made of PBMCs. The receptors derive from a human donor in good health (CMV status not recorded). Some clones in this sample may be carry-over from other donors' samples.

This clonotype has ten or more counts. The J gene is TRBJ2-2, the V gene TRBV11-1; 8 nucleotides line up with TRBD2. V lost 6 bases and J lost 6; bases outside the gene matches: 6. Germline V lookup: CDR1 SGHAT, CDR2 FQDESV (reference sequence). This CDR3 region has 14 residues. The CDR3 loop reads CASRVAGTAGELFF. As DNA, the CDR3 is TGTGCCAGCAGAGTAGCGGGGACCGCCGGGGAGCTGTTTTTT.

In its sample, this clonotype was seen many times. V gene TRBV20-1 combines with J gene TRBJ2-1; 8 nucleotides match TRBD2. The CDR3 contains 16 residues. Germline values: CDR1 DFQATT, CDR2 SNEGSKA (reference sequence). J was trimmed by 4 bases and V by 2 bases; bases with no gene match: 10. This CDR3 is CSARKGYSGSYNEQFF. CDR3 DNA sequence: TGCAGTGCTAGAAAGGGGTACAGCGGGAGTTACAATGAGCAGTTCTTC.

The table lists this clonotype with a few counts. CDR3 DNA: TGTGCCACCATCCTCCCGAGTCTACAAGAGACCCAGTACTTC. Protein product: CATILPSLQETQYF. The chain joins TRBV24-1 to TRBJ2-5; D is uncertain. Germline assignment: CDR1 KGHDR and CDR2 SFDVKD. V was trimmed by 8 bases and J by 2 bases, leaving 14 bases between them. CDR3 length equals 14 residues.

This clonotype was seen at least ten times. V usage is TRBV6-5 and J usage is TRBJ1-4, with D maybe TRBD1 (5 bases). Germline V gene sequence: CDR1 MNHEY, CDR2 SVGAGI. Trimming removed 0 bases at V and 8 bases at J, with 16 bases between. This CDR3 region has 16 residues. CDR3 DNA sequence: TGTGCCAGCAGTTACTCGATCGGAGGGGTTGGAGAAAAACTGTTTTTT. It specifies CASSYSIGGVGEKLFF.

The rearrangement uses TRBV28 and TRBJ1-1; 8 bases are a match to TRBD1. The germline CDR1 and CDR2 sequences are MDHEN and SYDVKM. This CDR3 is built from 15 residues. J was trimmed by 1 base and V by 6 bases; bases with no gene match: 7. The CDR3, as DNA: TGTGCCAGCAGGACAGCCGGGACAGGGAACACTGAAGCTTTCTTT. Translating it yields CASRTAGTGNTEAFF.

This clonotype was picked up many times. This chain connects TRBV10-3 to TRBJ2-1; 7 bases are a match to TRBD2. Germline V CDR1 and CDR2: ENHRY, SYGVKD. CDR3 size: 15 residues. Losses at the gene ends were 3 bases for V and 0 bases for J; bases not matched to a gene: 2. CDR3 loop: CAISEPSGSYNEQFF. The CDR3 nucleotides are TGTGCCATCAGTGAACCTAGCGGCTCCTACAATGAGCAGTTCTTC.

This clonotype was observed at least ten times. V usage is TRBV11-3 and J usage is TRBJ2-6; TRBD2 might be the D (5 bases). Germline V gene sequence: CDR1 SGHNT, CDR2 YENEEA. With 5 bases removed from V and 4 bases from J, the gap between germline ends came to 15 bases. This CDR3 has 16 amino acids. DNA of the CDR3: TGTGCCAGCAGCACTCAGCTAGGGAGCGGGGCCAACGTCCTGACTTTC. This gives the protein CASSTQLGSGANVLTF.

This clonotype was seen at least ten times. CDR3 residues: CASSLRQGNQPQHF. The CDR3 bases are TGTGCCAGCAGCTTGAGACAGGGCAATCAGCCCCAGCATTTT. V gene TRBV7-6 combines with J gene TRBJ1-5, with a tentative D call TRBD1 (6 bases). The ends were cut back, 3 bases at V and 2 bases at J, with 8 bases in the middle. The CDR3 is 14 amino acids. In germline, CDR1 is SGHVS, CDR2 FNYEAQ.

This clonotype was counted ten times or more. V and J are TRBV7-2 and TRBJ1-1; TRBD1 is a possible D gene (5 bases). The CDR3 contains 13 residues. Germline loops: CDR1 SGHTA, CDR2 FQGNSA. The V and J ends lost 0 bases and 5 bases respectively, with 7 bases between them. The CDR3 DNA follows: TGTGCCAGCAGCTTAGCGCAGGGTACTGAAGCTTTCTTT. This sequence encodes CASSLAQGTEAFF.

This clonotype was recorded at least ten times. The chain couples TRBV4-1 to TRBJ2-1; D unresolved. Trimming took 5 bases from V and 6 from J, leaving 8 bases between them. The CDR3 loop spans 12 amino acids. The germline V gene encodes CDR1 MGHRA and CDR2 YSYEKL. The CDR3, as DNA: TGCGCCAGCAGCTACCGGGCCAATGAGCAGTTCTTC. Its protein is CASSYRANEQFF.

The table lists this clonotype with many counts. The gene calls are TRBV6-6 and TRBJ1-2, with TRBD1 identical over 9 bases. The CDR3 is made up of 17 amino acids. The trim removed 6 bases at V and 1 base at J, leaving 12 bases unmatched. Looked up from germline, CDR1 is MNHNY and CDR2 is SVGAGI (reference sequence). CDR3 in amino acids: CASRSPRDRVLNYGYTF. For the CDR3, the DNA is TGTGCCAGCAGGTCTCCCCGGGACAGGGTCCTTAACTATGGCTACACCTTC.

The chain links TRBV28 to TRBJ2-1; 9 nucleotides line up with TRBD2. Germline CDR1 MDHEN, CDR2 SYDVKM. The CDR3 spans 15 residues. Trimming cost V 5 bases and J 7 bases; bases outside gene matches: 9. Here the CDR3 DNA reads TGTGCCAGCAGTGATCGGCGGGGGGGCCTGAATGAGCAGTTCTTC. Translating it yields CASSDRRGGLNEQFF.

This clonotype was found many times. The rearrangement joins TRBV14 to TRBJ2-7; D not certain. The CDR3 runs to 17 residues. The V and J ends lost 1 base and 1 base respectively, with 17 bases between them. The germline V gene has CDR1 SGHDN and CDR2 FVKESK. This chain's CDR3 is CASSQAFFHHGSYEQYF. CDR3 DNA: TGTGCCAGCAGCCAAGCATTTTTCCACCATGGGTCCTACGAGCAGTACTTC.

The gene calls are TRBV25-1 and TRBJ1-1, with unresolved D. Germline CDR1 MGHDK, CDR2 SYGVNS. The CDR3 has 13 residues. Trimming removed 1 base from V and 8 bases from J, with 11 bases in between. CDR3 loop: CASSESPALEAFF. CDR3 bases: TGTGCCAGCAGTGAATCACCTGCCTTGGAAGCTTTCTTT.

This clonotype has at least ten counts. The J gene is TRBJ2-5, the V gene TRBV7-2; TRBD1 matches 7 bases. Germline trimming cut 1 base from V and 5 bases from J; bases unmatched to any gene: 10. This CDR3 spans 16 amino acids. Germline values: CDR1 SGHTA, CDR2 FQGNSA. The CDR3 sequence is CASSLVGQGVRETQYF. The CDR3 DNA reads TGTGCCAGCAGCTTAGTGGGCCAGGGGGTCCGTGAGACCCAGTACTTC.

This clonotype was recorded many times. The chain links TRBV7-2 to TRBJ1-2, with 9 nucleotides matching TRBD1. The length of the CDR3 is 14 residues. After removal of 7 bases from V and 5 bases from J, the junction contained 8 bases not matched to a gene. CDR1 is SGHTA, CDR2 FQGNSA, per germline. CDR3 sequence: CASTLDRGGYGYTF. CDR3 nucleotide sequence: TGTGCCAGCACGCTGGACAGGGGAGGTTATGGCTACACCTTC.

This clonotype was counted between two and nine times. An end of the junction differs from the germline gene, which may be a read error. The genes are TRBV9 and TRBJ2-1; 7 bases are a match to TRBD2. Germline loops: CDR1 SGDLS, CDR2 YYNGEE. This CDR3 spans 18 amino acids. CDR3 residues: CASNVERDGEGSYNEQFF. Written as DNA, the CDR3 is TGTGCCAGCAACGTAGAACGTGATGGGGAGGGGTCCTACAATGAGCAGTTCTTC.

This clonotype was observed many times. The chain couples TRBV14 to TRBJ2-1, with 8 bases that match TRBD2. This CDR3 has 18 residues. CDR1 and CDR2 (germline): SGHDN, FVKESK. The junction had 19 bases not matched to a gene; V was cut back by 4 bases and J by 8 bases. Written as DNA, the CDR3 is TGTGCCAGCAGCCTCCCGCTGGGGGAACTAGCGGCCCGAGATGAGCAGTTCTTC. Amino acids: CASSLPLGELAARDEQFF.

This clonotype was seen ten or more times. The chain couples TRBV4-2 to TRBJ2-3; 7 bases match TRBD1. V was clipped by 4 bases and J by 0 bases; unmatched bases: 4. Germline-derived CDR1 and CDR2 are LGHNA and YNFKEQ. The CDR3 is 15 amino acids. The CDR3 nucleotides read TGTGCCAGCAGCCGCCGGGACAGTAGCACAGATACGCAGTATTTT. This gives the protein CASSRRDSSTDTQYF.

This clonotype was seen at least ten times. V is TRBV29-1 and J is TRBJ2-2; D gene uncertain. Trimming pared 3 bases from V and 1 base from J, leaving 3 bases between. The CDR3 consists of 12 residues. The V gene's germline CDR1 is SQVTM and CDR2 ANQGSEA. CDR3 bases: TGCAGCGTTGATATGAACACCGGGGAGCTGTTTTTT. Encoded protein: CSVDMNTGELFF.

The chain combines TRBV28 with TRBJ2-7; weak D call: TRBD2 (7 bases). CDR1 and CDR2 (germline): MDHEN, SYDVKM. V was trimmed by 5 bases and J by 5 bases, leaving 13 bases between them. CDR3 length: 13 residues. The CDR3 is CASSMRGLNEQYV. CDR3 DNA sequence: TGTGCCAGCAGTATGCGGGGGCTAAACGAGCAGTACGTC.

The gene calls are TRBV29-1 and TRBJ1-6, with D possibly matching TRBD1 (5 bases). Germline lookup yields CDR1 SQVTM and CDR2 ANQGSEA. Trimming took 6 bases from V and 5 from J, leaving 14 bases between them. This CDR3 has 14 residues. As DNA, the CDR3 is TGCAGCGTGAGGGGCCAGGCGAATAATTCACCCCTCCACTTT. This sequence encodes CSVRGQANNSPLHF.

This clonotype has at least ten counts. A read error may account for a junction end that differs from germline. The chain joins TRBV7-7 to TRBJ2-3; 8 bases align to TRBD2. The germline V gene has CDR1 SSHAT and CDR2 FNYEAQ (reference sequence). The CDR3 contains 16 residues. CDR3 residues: CASSPRTSLGTDTQYF. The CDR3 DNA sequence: TGTGCTAGCAGCCCAAGGACTAGCCTGGGCACAGATACGCAGTATTTT.

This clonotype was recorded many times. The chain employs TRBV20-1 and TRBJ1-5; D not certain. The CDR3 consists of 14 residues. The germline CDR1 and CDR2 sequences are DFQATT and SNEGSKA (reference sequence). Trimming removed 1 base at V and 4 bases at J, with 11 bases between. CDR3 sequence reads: CSARARRGNQPQHF. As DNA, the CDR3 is TGCAGTGCTAGAGCAAGAAGAGGAAATCAGCCCCAGCATTTT.